The T cell receptor beta chain under discussion was sequenced for a study of T cells after yellow fever vaccination. This clonotype was recorded at least ten times. V gave up 3 bases and J gave up 4 bases; unmatched junction bases: 5. This CDR3 is built from 14 residues. The germline gives CDR1 DFQATT, CDR2 SNEGSKA (reference sequence). TCR cDNA was made by 5'RACE template switching, adding a universal primer site and UMIs. MiXCR, applied by TCRdb to the 5' RACE reads, yields one record per CDR3 protein. The sample consists of under 50,000 distinct CDR3 sequences, more than 6% of them appearing once. The source of this sequence is a man aged 30-40 years who received the YFV17D yellow fever vaccine. This sample comprised PBMCs, either bulk or a sorted T-cell subset (CD4+, CD8+, memory, or dextramer-sorted; not recorded which), obtained 45 days after the yellow fever booster vaccination. The chain carries TRBV20-1 and TRBJ1-1, with 10 bases identical to TRBD1. CDR3 loop: CSASRGTGATEAFF. The CDR3 DNA reads as TGCAGTGCTAGCCGTGGGACAGGGGCCACTGAAGCTTTCTTT.